Listed below are T cell receptor beta chains from one sample, sequenced in a study of Graves' ophthalmopathy and Graves' hyperthyroidism. Each CDR3 protein gets one entry after TCRdb re-called the multiplex PCR reads with MiXCR. This sample has about 700,000 distinct CDR3 sequences; about 40% occur once, and the top ten carry about 3.3%. Sequences were obtained from peripheral blood. The receptors derive from an adult man with Graves' ophthalmopathy. CDR3s include the opening cysteine and the closing phenylalanine or tryptophan. A D gene is named only where the DNA matches it firmly.

D	V	J	length	CDR3
TRBD1	TRBV7-6	TRBJ2-5	15	CASSFDRGLQETQYF
.	TRBV5-1	TRBJ1-2	13	CASSPGGVDGYTF
.	TRBV19	TRBJ1-2	14	CASSRGTPTKGYTF
TRBD1	TRBV25-1	TRBJ1-1	15	CASSEEGQFSPEASF
.	TRBV19	TRBJ2-2	14	CASGITANTGELFF
.	TRBV6-1	TRBJ1-6	18	CASSGMASVGPLNSPLHF
.	TRBV10-3	TRBJ2-5	12	CAITLGIDQMYF
TRBD1	TRBV29-1	TRBJ1-2	13	CSGDRAPTYGYTF
.	TRBV5-6	TRBJ1-5	14	CASRPFGGDQPQHF
.	TRBV5-1	TRBJ1-2	14	CASSLTGSRGGYTF
.	TRBV7-9	TRBJ2-7	15	CAWSALDVPTYEQYF
TRBD2	TRBV7-9	TRBJ2-2	16	CASSQRAGVYTGELFF
.	TRBV5-1	TRBJ2-7	14	CASSLLDGTYEQYF
TRBD1	TRBV15	TRBJ1-4	15	CATSRMDRTNEKLFF
.	TRBV10-2	TRBJ2-3	15	CASSEQGVGTDTQYF
.	TRBV12-3/TRBV12-4	TRBJ1-4	15	CASSFFRGGNEKLFF
.	TRBV27	TRBJ2-7	13	CASSYSGAVEQYF
.	TRBV5-1	TRBJ1-2	14	CASSYAATNYGYTF
.	TRBV7-9	TRBJ1-2	15	CASSLLEAGNYGYTF
TRBD2	TRBV4-1	TRBJ2-7	15	CASSQLGGRSYEQYF
.	TRBV2	TRBJ2-5	13	CASSAGALGTQYF
TRBD2	TRBV29-1	TRBJ2-5	16	CSVEYLAGGIQETQYF
.	TRBV25-1	TRBJ2-5	15	CASSEVLEGQETQYF
.	TRBV5-1	TRBJ1-1	13	CASSIGTVREAFF
.	TRBV10-3	TRBJ2-7	16	CASSDPWGRSGYEQYF
.	TRBV2	TRBJ1-2	14	CASRPWTQGYGYTF
.	TRBV4-3	TRBJ1-1	18	CASSQGRVGWDRNTEAFF
.	TRBV7-2	TRBJ1-5	12	CASSLARSHEHF
TRBD2	TRBV7-9	TRBJ2-5	17	CASSSTGTSELQETQYF
TRBD1	TRBV19	TRBJ1-5	15	CASSIEDRGHQPQHF
TRBD2	TRBV7-9	TRBJ2-5	19	CASSPRLGREAQDGLTQYF
TRBD2	TRBV4-2	TRBJ2-5	16	CASSQDLGSGGETQYF
.	TRBV7-6	TRBJ2-7	16	CASSPGLAGISDEQYF
.	TRBV7-9	TRBJ2-5	13	CASNRGAEETQYF
.	TRBV11-2	TRBJ1-5	15	CATSENSPVQETQHF
.	TRBV12-3/TRBV12-4	TRBJ2-7	14	CASSFGSPGYEQYF
TRBD1	TRBV20-1	TRBJ2-7	15	CSAARQGARLNEQYF
.	TRBV24-1	TRBJ1-5	12	CATSEGARPQHF
.	TRBV10-2	.	15	CASSDKMATYNEQFF
TRBD1	TRBV12-5	TRBJ2-7	16	CASGLVLGQGAYEQYF